The sequence of this TCR beta chain was determined in a study of blood T cell repertoires in COVID-19. Study information: Sites in the United States, Italy and Spain provided acute and convalescent COVID-19 samples. T cells, B-cell-depleted T cells, or PBMCs supplied cDNA or gDNA.

About this clone itself: Other DNA sequences within the sample encode an identical CDR3.

The protocol was immunoSEQ multiplex PCR, while the TCRdb copy is restricted to in-frame clones and leaves out a portion. The table records some 120,000 clones, more than 80% of them present only once. Input material: peripheral blood. The clonotype comes from a woman aged 55-70 years with acute or convalescent COVID-19.

DNA of the CDR3: TGTGCCACCAGTGACCTTGAGGAGACCCAGTACTTC. Its protein is CATSDLEETQYF. This chain uses TRBV24-1 with TRBJ2-5; no clear D. The germline CDR1 and CDR2 sequences are KGHDR and SFDVKD. The germline V and J ends were trimmed by 4 bases and 5 bases, with 7 bases remaining between them. The CDR3 is 12 amino acids.